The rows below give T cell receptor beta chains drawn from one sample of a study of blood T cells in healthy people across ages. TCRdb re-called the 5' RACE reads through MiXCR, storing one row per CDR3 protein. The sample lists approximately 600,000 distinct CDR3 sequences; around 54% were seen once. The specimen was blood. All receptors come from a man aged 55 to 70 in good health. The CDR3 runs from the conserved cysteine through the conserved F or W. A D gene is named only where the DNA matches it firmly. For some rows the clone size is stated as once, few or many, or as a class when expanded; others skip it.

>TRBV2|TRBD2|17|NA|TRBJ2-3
TGTGCCAGCAGTGAAGAATGGTCGGTAGCGGGGTCAGATACGCAGTATTTT
CASSEEWSVAGSDTQYF
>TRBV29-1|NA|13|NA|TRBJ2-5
TGCAGCGTTGAATGGAGGGGGCGCGAGACCCAGTACTTC
CSVEWRGRETQYF
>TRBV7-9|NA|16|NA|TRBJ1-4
TGTGCCAGCAGCTTAGCGACAGGTTTTGGTAATGAAAAACTGTTTTTT
CASSLATGFGNEKLFF
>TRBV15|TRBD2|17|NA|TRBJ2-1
TGTGCCACCAGCAGAGACCACGGGACTAGCGAGAAAGAGACCCAGTTCTTC
CATSRDHGTSEKETQFF
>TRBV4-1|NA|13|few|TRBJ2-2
TGCGCCAGCAGCCGCGCAGGGATCGGGGAGCTGTTTTTT
CASSRAGIGELFF
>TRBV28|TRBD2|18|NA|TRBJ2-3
TGTGCCAGCAGTTCTAGGACTAGCGGGGGGGCCTCCCCCGATACGCAGTATTTT
CASSSRTSGGASPDTQYF
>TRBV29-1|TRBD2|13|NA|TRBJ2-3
TGCAGCGTGAGACTAGCGGGGGAAGATACGCAGTATTTT
CSVRLAGEDTQYF
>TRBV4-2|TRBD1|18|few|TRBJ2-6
TGTACCAGCAGCCAACCCAGGACAGGCCTCTCTGGGGCCAACGTCCTGACTTTC
CTSSQPRTGLSGANVLTF
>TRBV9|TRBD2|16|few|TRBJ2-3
TGTGCCAGCAGCGTAGTCGTCGGGGGGTCCACAGATACGCAGTATTTT
CASSVVVGGSTDTQYF
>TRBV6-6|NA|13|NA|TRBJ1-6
TGTGCCAGCAGTTACTCGAACGACTCACCCCTCCACTTT
CASSYSNDSPLHF
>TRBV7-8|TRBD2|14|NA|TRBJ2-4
TGTGCCAGCAGCCCGACTAGCGGGGTAGGTGAGCAGTACTTC
CASSPTSGVGEQYF
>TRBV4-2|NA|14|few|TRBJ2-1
TGTGCCAGCAGCCAGAGGGAGGTGGGCAATGAGCAGTTCTTC
CASSQREVGNEQFF
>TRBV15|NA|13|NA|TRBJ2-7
TGTGCCACCAGCAGAGATGTAGGCTGCGAGCAGTACTTC
CATSRDVGCEQYF
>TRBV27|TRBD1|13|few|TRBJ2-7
TGTGCCAGCAGGTCCGGGACAGGGGGAGAGCAGTACTTC
CASRSGTGGEQYF
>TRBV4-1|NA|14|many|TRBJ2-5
TGCGCCAGCGCTAGGGAACCGGGCCAAGAGACCCAGTACTTC
CASAREPGQETQYF
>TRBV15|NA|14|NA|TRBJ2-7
TGTGCCACCAGCAGAGCGGGAGCGCTCTACGAGCAGTACTTC
CATSRAGALYEQYF
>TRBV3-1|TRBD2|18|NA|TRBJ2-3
TGTGCCAGCAGCCTAGAAGGACTAGCGGACAGCGGCACAGATACGCAGTATTTT
CASSLEGLADSGTDTQYF
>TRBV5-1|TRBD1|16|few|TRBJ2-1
TGCGCCAGCAGCTTACAGGGGGCCAGAACCTACAATGAGCAGTTCTTC
CASSLQGARTYNEQFF
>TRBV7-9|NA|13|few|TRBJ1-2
TGTGCCAGCAGCTTAGATTCAGGCTATGGCTACACCTTC
CASSLDSGYGYTF
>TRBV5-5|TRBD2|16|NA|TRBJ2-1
TGTGCCAGCAGCTTGCGAAAAGGGGAGGGGTTCAATGAGCAGTTCTTC
CASSLRKGEGFNEQFF
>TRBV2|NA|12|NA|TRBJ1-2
TGTGCCAGCAGTCGCGCTATGGCTGGCTACACCTTC
CASSRAMAGYTF
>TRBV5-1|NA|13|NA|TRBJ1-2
TGCGCCAGCACAAGGGCCGAGAACTATGGCTACACCTTC
CASTRAENYGYTF
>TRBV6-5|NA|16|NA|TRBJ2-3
TGTGCCAGCAGTTACTCAGCGGTGAGCCCCGGAGATACGCAGTATTTT
CASSYSAVSPGDTQYF
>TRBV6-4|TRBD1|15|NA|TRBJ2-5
TGTGCCAGCAGTCGACAGGGGGAAACCCAAGAGACCCAGTACTTC
CASSRQGETQETQYF
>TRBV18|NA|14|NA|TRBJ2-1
TGTGCCAGCTCACCACCGTCCACAATCAATGAGCAGTTCTTC
CASSPPSTINEQFF
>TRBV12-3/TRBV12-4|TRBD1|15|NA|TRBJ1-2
TGTGCCAGCAGCCACGGGACAGGGAATAACTATGGATACACCTTC
CASSHGTGNNYGYTF
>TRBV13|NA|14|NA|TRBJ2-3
TGTGCCAGCAGCTTAGGGGACTTCACAGATACGCAGTATTTT
CASSLGDFTDTQYF
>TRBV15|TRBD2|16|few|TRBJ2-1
TGTGCCACCCTTCAAGAGGGGACTAGCGTTAGAAATGAGCAGTTCTTC
CATLQEGTSVRNEQFF
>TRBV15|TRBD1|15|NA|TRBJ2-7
TGTGCCACCAGCAGAGAACAGGGGGGTTTCGATGAGCAGTACTTC
CATSREQGGFDEQYF
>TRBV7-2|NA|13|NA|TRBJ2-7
TGTGCCAGCAGCTTCACAGGACCGAGGGAGCAGTACTTC
CASSFTGPREQYF
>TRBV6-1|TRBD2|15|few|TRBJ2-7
TGTGCCAGCAGTGGGGGCGGGGGACCTTCCTACGAGCAGTACTTC
CASSGGGGPSYEQYF
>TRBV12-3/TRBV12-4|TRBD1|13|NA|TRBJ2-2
TGTGCCAGCAAACAGGGGTGGACCGGGGAGCTGTTTTTT
CASKQGWTGELFF
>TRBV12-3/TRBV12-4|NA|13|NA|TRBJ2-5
TGCGCCAGCACTGGGGTACTGCAGGGGACCCAGTACTTC
CASTGVLQGTQYF
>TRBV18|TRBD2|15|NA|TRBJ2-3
TGTGCCAGCTCACCAGGCGGGGGACGGCGGGATACGCAGTATTTT
CASSPGGGRRDTQYF
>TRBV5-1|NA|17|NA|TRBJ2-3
TGCGCCAGCAGCTTGGCCCTCAGGGGCCATAACACAGATACGCAGTATTTT
CASSLALRGHNTDTQYF
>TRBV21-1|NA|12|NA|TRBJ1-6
TGTGCCAGTTTACAGGGAAATTCACCCCTCCACTTT
CASLQGNSPLHF
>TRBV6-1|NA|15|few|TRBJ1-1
TGTGCCAGCAGTTTCGGAGGGAGTTTACCCACTGAAGCTTTCTTT
CASSFGGSLPTEAFF
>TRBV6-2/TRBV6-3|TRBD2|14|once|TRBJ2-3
TGTGCCAGCAGCCGGGGGGAGGTGGCAGATACGCAGTATTTT
CASSRGEVADTQYF
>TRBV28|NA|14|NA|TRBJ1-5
TGTGCCAGCAGTGGAATAATTCGGAATCAGCCCCAGCATTTT
CASSGIIRNQPQHF
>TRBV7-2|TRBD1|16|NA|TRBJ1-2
TGTGCCAGCAGCTTAGGGGGGACAGGGATTGGCTATGGCTACACCTTC
CASSLGGTGIGYGYTF
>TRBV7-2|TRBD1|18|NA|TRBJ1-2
TGTGCCAGCAGCGCCCGGGGACAGAGGGGGCAACCTAACTATGGCTACACCTTC
CASSARGQRGQPNYGYTF
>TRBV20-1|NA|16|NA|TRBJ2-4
TGCAGTGCTAGGAGAAGGTTGGAGACAGCGGGAAACATTCAGTACTTC
CSARRRLETAGNIQYF
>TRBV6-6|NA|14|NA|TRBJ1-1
TGTGCCAGTTTCGGGTCCGGATCGGGCACTGAAGCTTTCTTT
CASFGSGSGTEAFF
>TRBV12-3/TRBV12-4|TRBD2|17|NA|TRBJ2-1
TGTGCCAGCAGCCGGGGGGGCGGGGGGAGCTCCTACAATGAGCAGTTCTTC
CASSRGGGGSSYNEQFF
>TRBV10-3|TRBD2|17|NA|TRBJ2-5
TGTGCCATCAGTGAGTCGGCGGGGGGATATGGGGAAGAGACCCAGTACTTC
CAISESAGGYGEETQYF
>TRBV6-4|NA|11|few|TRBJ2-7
TGTGCCAGGAGACTAGCCTACGAGCAGTACTTC
CARRLAYEQYF
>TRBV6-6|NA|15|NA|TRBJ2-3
TGTGCCAGCAGCCCCGGGAGCGCCAGCACAGATACGCAGTATTTT
CASSPGSASTDTQYF
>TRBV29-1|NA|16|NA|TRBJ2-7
TGCAGCGTTGAAGATCCAGGGGGGGCCTCCTACAATGAGCAGTACTTC
CSVEDPGGASYNEQYF
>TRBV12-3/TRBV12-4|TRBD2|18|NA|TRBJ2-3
TGTGCCAGCAGACAACTAGCGGGGGGGACCTTTAGCACAGATACGCAGTATTTT
CASRQLAGGTFSTDTQYF
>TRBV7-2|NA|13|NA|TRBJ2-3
TGTGCCAGCAGTCCTGGAGGGTCAGATACGCAGTATTTT
CASSPGGSDTQYF
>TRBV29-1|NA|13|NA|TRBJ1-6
TGCAGCGTTCAAGTCAGCACAAATTCACCCCTCCACTTT
CSVQVSTNSPLHF